These 20 T cell receptor beta chains were sequenced from one sample in a study of blood T cells in healthy people across ages. A sample-barcoded 5' primer and a J-beta primer mix were used in a second PCR of roughly 7 to 11 cycles. MiXCR, run by TCRdb on the 5' RACE reads, gives a single entry per CDR3 protein. The top ten clones hold 23% of a sample with around 1,800,000 distinct CDR3 sequences, roughly 43% of them seen once. Input material: blood. These receptors came from a human donor in good health.

This clonotype occurred a few times. Here the CDR3 DNA reads TGTGCCAGCACCCGTGGGGGACTAGCTTCTCTTAAAAACATTCAGTACTTC. Translation: CASTRGGLASLKNIQYF. V gene TRBV6-1 combines with J gene TRBJ2-4, with 9 bases fitting TRBD2. The CDR3 contains 17 residues. Germline values: CDR1 MNHNS, CDR2 SASEGT. The ends lost 7 bases at V and 4 bases at J; junction bases unmatched: 14.

V usage is TRBV27 and J usage is TRBJ2-1; 9 bases map to TRBD2. The germline gives CDR1 MNHEY, CDR2 SMNVEV (reference sequence). The J segment lost 7 bases and the V segment lost 3 bases, leaving 7 bases of the junction unmatched. This CDR3 has 15 residues. The CDR3 region has the DNA TGTGCCAGCAGTTTCCTAGCGGGGTCGGGGAATGAGCAGTTCTTC. It yields the protein CASSFLAGSGNEQFF.

This clonotype was detected only a few times. The chain uses TRBV7-2 and TRBJ1-4; D might be TRBD1 (5 bases). V was cut by 2 bases and J by 7 bases, with 20 bases left in between. There are 17 residues in the CDR3. The V gene's germline CDR1 is SGHTA and CDR2 FQGNSA. The CDR3, as DNA: TGTGCCAGCAGCTTATTTTTAGGGGTAGGGCGAGGTGAAAAACTGTTTTTT. Its translation: CASSLFLGVGRGEKLFF. Based on the CDR3 plus reference TRBV7-2 and TRBJ1-4, the full variable domain is GAGVSQSPSNKVTEKGKDVELRCDPISGHTALYWYRQSLGQGLEFLIYFQGNSAPDKSGLPSDRFSAERTGGSVSTLTIQRTQQEDSAVYLCASSLFLGVGRGEKLFFGSGTQLSVL.

The chain couples TRBV20-1 to TRBJ2-3; possible D gene TRBD2, 7 bases. This CDR3 is built from 14 residues. V lost 0 bases and J 6 bases, leaving 13 bases between the germline ends. In germline, CDR1 is DFQATT, CDR2 SNEGSKA (reference sequence). The CDR3 DNA is TGCAGTGCTAGAGAGGGGGGGCCCGAGGATACGCAGTATTTT. This sequence encodes CSAREGGPEDTQYF.

The V and J genes are TRBV20-1 and TRBJ1-1, with 9 positions matching TRBD1. The CDR3 length is 14 residues. Per the germline V gene, CDR1 is DFQATT and CDR2 is SNEGSKA (reference sequence). Unmatched junction bases numbered 5, after V lost 3 bases and J lost 3 bases. CDR3 sequence: CSARVGQGYTEAFF. The DNA for the CDR3 is TGCAGTGCTAGGGTGGGACAGGGTTACACTGAAGCTTTCTTT.

The chain links TRBV6-5 to TRBJ1-1, with 8 bases fitting TRBD1. V was pared by 1 base and J by 4 bases, with 11 bases of the junction left unmatched. The CDR3 runs 17 residues. Germline V gene data show CDR1 as MNHEY and CDR2 as SVGAGI. CDR3 nucleotide sequence: TGTGCCAGCAGTTACTACGGACAGGGTATTAGGAGCACTGAAGCTTTCTTT. This encodes CASSYYGQGIRSTEAFF.

This chain uses TRBV12-3 or TRBV12-4 with TRBJ2-7; 8 nucleotides match TRBD2. The J call is uncertain, as TRBJ2-5 better fits the DNA end. The CDR3 spans 14 residues. DNA of the CDR3: TGTGCCAGCCTTAAGAGCGGGGGTCAAGAGACCCAGTACTTC. It is translated as CASLKSGGQETQYF.

This clonotype was picked up many times. The rearrangement links TRBV6-5 to TRBJ2-4; D may be TRBD1 (7 bases). There are 13 residues in the CDR3. Germline CDR1 reads MNHEY; CDR2 reads SVGAGI. The ends were cut back, 7 bases at V and 8 bases at J, with 15 bases in the middle. The CDR3 sequence: CASKRGRGDIQYF. The CDR3 DNA sequence: TGTGCCAGCAAAAGGGGGCGCGGGGACATTCAGTACTTC.

This clonotype came up many times. V is TRBV10-3 and J is TRBJ2-1; 10 nucleotides align to TRBD2. The CDR3 is made up of 14 amino acids. With 4 bases clipped from V and 5 bases from J, the junction kept 2 bases outside the gene matches. Germline loops: CDR1 ENHRY, CDR2 SYGVKD. The DNA of the CDR3 is TGTGCCATCAGTGCGGGACTAGCGAACAATGAGCAGTTCTTC. Translating gives CAISAGLANNEQFF.

This clonotype was observed a few times. This chain links TRBV7-9 with TRBJ2-1; TRBD2 agrees at 10 bases. The germline V gene has CDR1 SEHNR and CDR2 FQNEAQ (reference sequence). This CDR3 spans 15 amino acids. With 1 base clipped from V and 8 bases from J, the junction kept 5 bases outside the gene matches. The CDR3 loop reads CASSLGGLASDEQFF. Written as DNA, the CDR3 is TGTGCCAGCAGCTTAGGGGGACTAGCGTCCGATGAGCAGTTCTTC.

This clonotype was detected a few times. The chain uses TRBV5-1 and TRBJ2-7, with 8 positions matching TRBD1. Trimming took 7 bases from V and 2 from J; bases not matched to a gene: 11. Germline V CDR1 and CDR2: SGHRS, YFSETQ. The CDR3 extends over 15 amino acids. The CDR3 DNA is TGCGCCAGCTCAAGGGAGACAGGGGTTGCCTACGAGCAGTACTTC. Amino acids: CASSRETGVAYEQYF. Supplemented by reference TRBV5-1 and TRBJ2-7, the full variable domain reads KAGVTQTPRYLIKTRGQQVTLSCSPISGHRSVSWYQQTPGQGLQFLFEYFSETQRNKGNFPGRFSGRQFSNSRSEMNVSTLELGDSALYLCASSRETGVAYEQYFGPGTRLTVT.

The chain uses TRBV5-4 and TRBJ1-1; TRBD1 aligns across 7 bases. This CDR3 contains 14 residues. From germline, CDR1 is SGHNT and CDR2 YYREEE (reference sequence). Trimming cost V 3 bases and J 5 bases; bases outside gene matches: 7. As DNA, the CDR3 is TGTGCCAGCAGCTCCTCGACAGGGTATACTGAAGCTTTCTTT. Its translation: CASSSSTGYTEAFF.

This clonotype was counted only a few times. The V and J genes are TRBV28 and TRBJ2-6; D unresolved. Germline lookup yields CDR1 MDHEN and CDR2 SYDVKM. The CDR3 is 11 amino acids. V shed 7 bases and J shed 6 bases, with 4 bases lying between them. The CDR3 sequence is CASTAANVLTF. The CDR3 DNA follows: TGTGCCAGCACGGCGGCCAACGTCCTGACTTTC. The variable domain in full, completed from reference TRBV28 and TRBJ2-6, reads DVKVTQSSRYLVKRTGEKVFLECVQDMDHENMFWYRQDPGLGLRLIYFSYDVKMKEKGDIPEGYSVSREKKERFSLILESASTNQTSMYLCASTAANVLTFGAGSRLTVL.

The rearrangement links TRBV7-3 to TRBJ2-3; TRBD1 or TRBD2 may be the D gene (6 bases each). Germline V lookup: CDR1 SGHTA, CDR2 FQGTGA. The CDR3 contains 15 residues. The V end lost 5 bases, the J end lost 5 bases, and 17 bases lay between the germline ends. The CDR3 sequence: CASSPSGGRKDTQYF. The CDR3 coding sequence is TGTGCCAGCAGCCCCTCTGGGGGGCGCAAAGATACGCAGTATTTT.

With respect to this clonotype: An end of the junction differs from the germline gene, which may be a read error. CDR3 coding DNA: TGCGCCAGCAGCCTACCAGGATTGACTAGCGGGGGCACAGATACGCAGTATTTT. It codes for CASSLPGLTSGGTDTQYF. This sequence joins TRBV7-2 and TRBJ2-3; TRBD2 aligns across 11 bases. Germline CDR1 is SGHTA and CDR2 is FQGNSA. This CDR3 spans 18 amino acids.

This chain connects TRBV12-3 or TRBV12-4 to TRBJ2-1; TRBD2 agrees at 8 bases. The CDR3 has 14 amino acids. V lost 7 bases to trimming and J lost 4 bases; unmatched junction nucleotides: 6. The CDR3 here is CASTREGRYNEQFF. The CDR3 DNA follows: TGTGCCAGCACCCGGGAGGGCCGTTACAATGAGCAGTTCTTC.

About this clonotype itself: This sequence may be a read error, since a much larger clone differs from it by one base. The rearrangement uses TRBV12-3 or TRBV12-4 and TRBJ2-7, with D tentatively TRBD1 or TRBD2 (6 bases each). This CDR3 is 14 amino acids long. The germline V and J ends were trimmed by 9 bases and 2 bases, with 17 bases remaining between them. The CDR3 spells CARNRGGLPYEQYF. The CDR3 bases are TGTGCCAGGAATCGTGGGGGGCTTCCCTACGAGCAGTACTTC.

This clonotype appeared a single time. V is TRBV5-1 and J is TRBJ2-3, with D unresolved. CDR3 length: 15 residues. Trimming took 0 bases from V and 0 from J, leaving 8 bases between them. Germline V gene data show CDR1 as SGHRS and CDR2 as YFSETQ. CDR3 amino acids: CASSLDAFSTDTQYF. CDR3 DNA sequence: TGCGCCAGCAGCTTGGACGCCTTTAGCACAGATACGCAGTATTTT. Full variable domain (outside the CDR3, taken from reference TRBV5-1 and TRBJ2-3): KAGVTQTPRYLIKTRGQQVTLSCSPISGHRSVSWYQQTPGQGLQFLFEYFSETQRNKGNFPGRFSGRQFSNSRSEMNVSTLELGDSALYLCASSLDAFSTDTQYFGPGTRLTVL.

Remarks on this clonotype: A junction end diverges from the germline sequence, so it may reflect a read error. The rearrangement links TRBV5-1 to TRBJ2-5; D perhaps matches TRBD2 (5 bases). The germline V gene encodes CDR1 SGHRS and CDR2 YFSETQ. The CDR3 is made up of 14 amino acids. The CDR3 reads CASSLALGEETQYF. The CDR3 bases are TGTGCCAGCAGCTTAGCTTTGGGAGAAGAGACCCAGTACTTC.

This chain uses TRBV12-3 or TRBV12-4 with TRBJ1-5; D is ambiguous. This CDR3 comprises 13 residues. V shed 2 bases and J shed 5 bases, with 7 bases lying between them. The CDR3 DNA is TGTGCCAGCAGTTTATACGGCCATCAGCCCCAGCATTTT. Its translation is CASSLYGHQPQHF.